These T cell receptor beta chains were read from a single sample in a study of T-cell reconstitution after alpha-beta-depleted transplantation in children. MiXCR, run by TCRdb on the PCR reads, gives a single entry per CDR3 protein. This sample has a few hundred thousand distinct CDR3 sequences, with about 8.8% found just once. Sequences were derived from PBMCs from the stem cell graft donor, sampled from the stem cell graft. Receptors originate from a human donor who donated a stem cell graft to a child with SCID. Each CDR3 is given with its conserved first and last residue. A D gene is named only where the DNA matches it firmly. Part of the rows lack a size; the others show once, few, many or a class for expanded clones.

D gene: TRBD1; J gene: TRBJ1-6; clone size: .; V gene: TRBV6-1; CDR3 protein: CASSRRDRGTYNSPLHF; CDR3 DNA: TGTGCCAGCAGCCGAAGGGACAGGGGTACCTATAATTCACCCCTCCACTTT
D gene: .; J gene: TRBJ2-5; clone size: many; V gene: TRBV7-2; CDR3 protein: CASSLASGPQETQYF; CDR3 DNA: TGTGCCAGCAGCTTAGCGTCGGGACCCCAAGAGACCCAGTACTTC
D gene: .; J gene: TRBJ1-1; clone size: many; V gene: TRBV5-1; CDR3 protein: CATRREAANTEAFF; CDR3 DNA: TGCGCCACCCGAAGGGAGGCCGCGAACACTGAAGCTTTCTTT
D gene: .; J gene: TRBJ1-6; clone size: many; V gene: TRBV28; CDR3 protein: CASSSPPGPNSPLHF; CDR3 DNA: TGTGCCAGCAGTTCCCCCCCCGGGCCCAATTCACCCCTCCACTTT
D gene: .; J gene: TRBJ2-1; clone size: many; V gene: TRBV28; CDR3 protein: CASSLFRGYNEQFF; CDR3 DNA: TGTGCCAGCAGTTTATTCCGGGGCTACAATGAGCAGTTCTTC
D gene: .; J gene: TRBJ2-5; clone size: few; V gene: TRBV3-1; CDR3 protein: CATSQESRGPLETQYF; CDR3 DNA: TGTGCCACCAGCCAAGAGTCTCGCGGGCCCTTGGAGACCCAGTACTTC
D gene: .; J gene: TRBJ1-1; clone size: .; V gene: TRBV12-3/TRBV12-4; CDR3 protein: CASSPVTGKMNTEAFF; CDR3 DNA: TGTGCCAGCAGTCCGGTCACAGGGAAAATGAACACTGAAGCTTTCTTT
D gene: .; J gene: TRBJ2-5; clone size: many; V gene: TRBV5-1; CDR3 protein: CASSLDMGGLPQYF; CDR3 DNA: TGCGCCAGCAGCTTGGATATGGGTGGGCTTCCCCAGTACTTC
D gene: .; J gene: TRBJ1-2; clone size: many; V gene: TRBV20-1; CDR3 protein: CSARRGEAYGYTF; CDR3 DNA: TGCAGTGCTCGTCGGGGGGAGGCCTATGGCTACACCTTC
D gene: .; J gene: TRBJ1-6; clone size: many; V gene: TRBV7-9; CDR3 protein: CASSLNFPDSPLHF; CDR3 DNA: TGTGCCAGCAGCTTAAATTTCCCGGATTCACCCCTCCACTTT